This T cell receptor (beta chain) was identified during a study of OX40 agonist ivuxolimab in advanced cancers. At the level of the whole study: The costimulatory receptor OX40 (CD134) was targeted by ivuxolimab, a fully human IgG2 agonistic monoclonal antibody. A male proportion of roughly 80% and a mean age of approximately 55 years, ranging from roughly 23 to 85, were recorded for the dose-escalation cohort. Intravenous ivuxolimab was administered to patients every 2 weeks at six dose levels: 0.01, 0.1, 0.3, 1.5, 3 and 10 mg/kg. Peripheral TCRbeta sequencing aimed to test whether ivuxolimab altered TCR sequence diversity and caused clonal T-cell expansion. The monotherapy dose-escalation portion (N of about 50 patients) of the phase I ivuxolimab trial is reported in the paper. Partial responses occurred in three dose-escalation patients, of whom one had hepatocellular carcinoma and two had cutaneous melanoma. Patients were allowed to have had prior anti-PD-1, anti-PD-L1 or anti-CTLA-4 therapy, and approximately 40% of the dose-escalation patients had previously received checkpoint inhibitors. Of the approximately 50 dose-escalation patients, hepatocellular carcinoma was present in 19, melanoma in roughly 15, renal cell carcinoma in 9 and head and neck cancer in 9. The investigation overall reported the following: After ivuxolimab, CD8+ T cells had more expanded clones than CD4+ T cells on average. In the 0.1-3.0 mg/kg groups, partial responders had among the lowest normalized peripheral clonal expansion, particularly in CD8+ T cells. Low levels of normalized T-cell clonal expansion were also seen in some nonresponding patients. At doses from 0.1 to 3.0 mg/kg, clonal expansion was seen in both CD4+ and CD8+ blood T cells between baseline and week 6. The antigen specificity of the clonally expanded peripheral T cells was not determined.

The trial excluded patients who had a history of autoimmune disease or were on systemic immunosuppression. Peripheral blood for TCR sequencing was collected from all dose cohorts at baseline, on cycle 4 day 1, and on cycle 7 day 1. Samples came from an open-label, multicenter, first-in-human phase I dose-escalation trial of ivuxolimab. Adults with locally advanced or metastatic melanoma, renal cell, hepatocellular, or head and neck squamous cell carcinoma were enrolled in the trial. CD4+ and CD8+ T cells were sorted separately from peripheral blood before TCR sequencing. Trimming leaves V shorter by 2 bases and J shorter by 3 bases, with the junction holding 6 bases beyond the gene matches. The germline V gene yields MNHEY for CDR1 and SVGAGI for CDR2. Spanning cysteine to phenylalanine, the CDR3 consists of 15 amino acids. The sequence is cut down to CDR3 DNA, 45 bases in frame from base 1. A word on this clone: Its cognate antigen has yet to be identified. There are no base qualities to consult, and no much larger clone falls within one base.

Genomic DNA was isolated from the sorted cells so that the TCRbeta CDR3 region could be sequenced. The immunoSEQ Assay was used to sequence the TCRbeta CDR3 regions. Not all clones reach the TCRdb copy of this immuneACCESS table, which keeps in-frame sequences only. Checked studies attribute under half of the gap to unresolved V genes and leave the rest unexplained. Recorded for this sample are roughly 56,000 clones; around 84% of them occurred a single time. 4.6% of the sample is taken by the ten largest. This sample comprised CD4+ or CD8+ T cells sorted from blood, obtained in a trial of the OX40 agonist ivuxolimab. The chain joins TRBV6-5 to TRBJ2-7, with 8 junctional bases fitting TRBD1. This sequence originates from an adult with an advanced solid tumor such as melanoma, head and neck, liver or kidney cancer. The DNA reads TGTGCCAGCAGTTACGGTACAGGGGGTGGCTACGAGCAGTACTTC. This is translated as CASSYGTGGGYEQYF.